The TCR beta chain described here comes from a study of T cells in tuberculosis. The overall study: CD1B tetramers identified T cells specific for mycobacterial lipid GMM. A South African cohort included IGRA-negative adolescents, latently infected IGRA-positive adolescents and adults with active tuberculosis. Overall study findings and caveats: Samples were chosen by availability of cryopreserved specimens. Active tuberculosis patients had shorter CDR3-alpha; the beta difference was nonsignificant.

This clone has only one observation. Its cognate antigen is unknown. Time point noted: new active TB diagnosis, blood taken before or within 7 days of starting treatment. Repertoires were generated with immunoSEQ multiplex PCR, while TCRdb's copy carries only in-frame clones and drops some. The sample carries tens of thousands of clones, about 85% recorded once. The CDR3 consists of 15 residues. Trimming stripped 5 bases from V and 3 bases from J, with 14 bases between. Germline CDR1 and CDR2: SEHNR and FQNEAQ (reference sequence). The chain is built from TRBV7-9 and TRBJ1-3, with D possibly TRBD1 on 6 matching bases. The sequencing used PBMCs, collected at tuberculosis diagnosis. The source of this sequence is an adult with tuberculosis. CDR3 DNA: TGTGCCAGCAGCCCGGGACACCAACGTGGAAACACCATATATTTT. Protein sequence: CASSPGHQRGNTIYF.